Listed below are T cell receptor beta chains from one sample, sequenced in a study of blood T cell repertoires in COVID-19. The table came from immunoSEQ multiplex PCR; TCRdb's copy has only in-frame clones and leaves some out. The sample yields roughly 150,000 clones, about 88% seen once. The sequencing input was peripheral blood. The receptors derive from a woman between 50 and 59 years old with COVID-19, enrolled during active disease. CDR3s include the opening cysteine and the closing phenylalanine or tryptophan. D genes are given only for firm matches.

j_call: TRBJ2-3; v_call: TRBV4-1; d_call: TRBD2; cdr3_aa: CASSRRLAGEPDTQYF; cdr3_nt: TGCGCCAGCAGCCGCAGACTAGCGGGGGAACCAGATACGCAGTATTTT
j_call: TRBJ2-5; v_call: TRBV6-1; d_call: TRBD1; cdr3_aa: CASSEQGAQTQYF; cdr3_nt: TGTGCCAGCAGTGAACAGGGGGCACAGACCCAGTACTTC
j_call: TRBJ1-6; v_call: TRBV27; d_call: TRBD1; cdr3_aa: CASSPTGDESSPLHF; cdr3_nt: TGTGCCAGCAGTCCAACAGGGGACGAGAGTTCACCCCTCCACTTT
j_call: TRBJ1-3; v_call: TRBV19; d_call: TRBD1; cdr3_aa: CASSNLQGSSGNTIYF; cdr3_nt: TGTGCCAGTAGTAACTTACAGGGGTCATCTGGAAACACCATATATTTT
j_call: TRBJ1-3; v_call: TRBV9; d_call: TRBD1; cdr3_aa: CASNEGQATSGNTIYF; cdr3_nt: TGTGCCAGCAACGAGGGACAGGCGACCTCTGGAAACACCATATATTTT
j_call: TRBJ2-1; v_call: TRBV27; d_call: TRBD2; cdr3_aa: CASSLLGGGPYNEQFF; cdr3_nt: TGTGCCAGCAGTTTATTGGGCGGGGGGCCCTACAATGAGCAGTTCTTC
j_call: TRBJ2-1; v_call: TRBV24-1; d_call: TRBD2; cdr3_aa: CATSDAGGAEYNEQFF; cdr3_nt: TGTGCCACCAGTGATGCGGGGGGCGCGGAATACAATGAGCAGTTCTTC
j_call: TRBJ1-1; v_call: TRBV11-2; d_call: .; cdr3_aa: CASSLWRRGAVNTEAFF; cdr3_nt: TGTGCCAGCAGCTTATGGCGTCGGGGGGCGGTGAACACTGAAGCTTTCTTT
j_call: TRBJ2-5; v_call: TRBV29-1; d_call: .; cdr3_aa: CSVTWPQETQYF; cdr3_nt: TGCAGCGTTACGTGGCCTCAAGAGACCCAGTACTTC
j_call: TRBJ1-1; v_call: TRBV3-1/TRBV3-2; d_call: .; cdr3_aa: CASSPRRNTEAFF; cdr3_nt: TGTGCCAGCAGCCCCCGGAGAAACACTGAAGCTTTCTTT
j_call: TRBJ1-3; v_call: TRBV25-1; d_call: .; cdr3_aa: CASSLSGNTIYF; cdr3_nt: TGTGCCAGCAGTCTAAGTGGAAACACCATATATTTT